A selection of T cell receptor beta chains follows, all from one sample in a study of Ad26.COV2.S vaccination and SARS-CoV-2 variants. Here immunoSEQ multiplex PCR was the method, and the copy in TCRdb shows in-frame clones only, minus some. This repertoire shows 430,000 or so clones, 90% found once; its top ten account for 10% to 15%. The input for sequencing was peripheral blood, taken in a trial of Ad26.COV2.S vaccine versus placebo. The receptors originated from a person between 18 and 59 years old who received the Ad26.COV2.S COVID-19 vaccine or a placebo. Both conserved end residues are part of each CDR3. D genes are given only for firm matches. Size tells how often a clone was seen (once, few, many) or the class of an expanded clone, and some rows leave it out.

CDR3nt: TGTGCCAGCAGTGCACACAGACAGGAAATCTATGGCTACACCTTC; CDR3aa: CASSAHRQEIYGYTF; j_gene: TRBJ1-2; d_gene: -; len: 15; v_gene: TRBV6-4; abundance: -
CDR3nt: TGCAGCGTTGTTGTGAACAATGAGCAGTTCTTC; CDR3aa: CSVVVNNEQFF; j_gene: TRBJ2-1; d_gene: -; len: 11; v_gene: TRBV29-1; abundance: -
CDR3nt: TGTGCTAGTGGTTTGGTAGCAGGCAACAGCGGGAGGACGAACACCGGGGAGCTGTTTTTT; CDR3aa: CASGLVAGNSGRTNTGELFF; j_gene: TRBJ2-2; d_gene: TRBD2; len: 20; v_gene: TRBV12-5; abundance: -
CDR3nt: TGTGCCAGCAGTTCGACAGGGGAAAGGGCAGATACGCAGTATTTT; CDR3aa: CASSSTGERADTQYF; j_gene: TRBJ2-3; d_gene: TRBD1; len: 15; v_gene: TRBV6-6; abundance: -
CDR3nt: TGTGCCACACGGGACAGGGGGCTGGAAGATACGCAGTATTTT; CDR3aa: CATRDRGLEDTQYF; j_gene: TRBJ2-3; d_gene: TRBD1; len: 14; v_gene: TRBV15; abundance: -
CDR3nt: TGTGCCAGCAGCCCCAGACAGGGGGGCGACACTGAAGCTTTCTTT; CDR3aa: CASSPRQGGDTEAFF; j_gene: TRBJ1-1; d_gene: TRBD1; len: 15; v_gene: TRBV6-5; abundance: -
CDR3nt: TGTGCCAGCAGTGAGGATTACTCGGGACAGACCGATTTAGGCTATGGCTACACCTTC; CDR3aa: CASSEDYSGQTDLGYGYTF; j_gene: TRBJ1-2; d_gene: TRBD1; len: 19; v_gene: TRBV2; abundance: -
CDR3nt: TGTGCCAGCAGTTCACCCCACAGGGAAGCTTTCTTT; CDR3aa: CASSSPHREAFF; j_gene: TRBJ1-1; d_gene: -; len: 12; v_gene: TRBV12-3/TRBV12-4; abundance: few
CDR3nt: TGTGGGAAGAGACGGAGCCGGAACAATGAGCAGTTCTTC; CDR3aa: CGKRRSRNNEQFF; j_gene: TRBJ2-1; d_gene: -; len: 13; v_gene: TRBV15; abundance: -
CDR3nt: TGCGCCAGCAGCCCTACAGGGGGCTACGAGCAGTACTTC; CDR3aa: CASSPTGGYEQYF; j_gene: TRBJ2-7; d_gene: TRBD1; len: 13; v_gene: TRBV5-1; abundance: -
CDR3nt: TGCAGCGTTGCCCCGGACGGGAACATTCAGTACTTC; CDR3aa: CSVAPDGNIQYF; j_gene: TRBJ2-4; d_gene: -; len: 12; v_gene: TRBV29-1; abundance: once
CDR3nt: TGTGCCAGCAGCCGTGGGACCCAAGAGACCCAGTACTTC; CDR3aa: CASSRGTQETQYF; j_gene: TRBJ2-5; d_gene: -; len: 13; v_gene: TRBV6-5; abundance: -
CDR3nt: TGCGCCAGCAGCTCGGGGGGGACTAGCGGTCACAATGAGCAGTTCTTC; CDR3aa: CASSSGGTSGHNEQFF; j_gene: TRBJ2-1; d_gene: TRBD2; len: 16; v_gene: TRBV5-1; abundance: -
CDR3nt: TGTGCCAGCAGTAAATCCCGTCGGACAGGAGACTATGGCTACACCTTC; CDR3aa: CASSKSRRTGDYGYTF; j_gene: TRBJ1-2; d_gene: TRBD1; len: 16; v_gene: TRBV2; abundance: -
CDR3nt: TGTGCCAGTAGTCCCGGGACTTGGGTTGGACCCCTCCACTTT; CDR3aa: CASSPGTWVGPLHF; j_gene: TRBJ1-6; d_gene: -; len: 14; v_gene: TRBV19; abundance: -
CDR3nt: TGTGCCAGCACAGAAAGTGGCTTCTACAATGAGCAGTTCTTC; CDR3aa: CASTESGFYNEQFF; j_gene: TRBJ2-1; d_gene: -; len: 14; v_gene: TRBV11-2; abundance: -
CDR3nt: TGCGCCAGCAGCTTCCTTCGCCGAACTAGCACAGATACGCAGTATTTT; CDR3aa: CASSFLRRTSTDTQYF; j_gene: TRBJ2-3; d_gene: -; len: 16; v_gene: TRBV5-1; abundance: -
CDR3nt: TGTGCCAGCTCACCAGGGAGGGATCAGCCCCAGCATTTT; CDR3aa: CASSPGRDQPQHF; j_gene: TRBJ1-5; d_gene: -; len: 13; v_gene: TRBV18; abundance: few
CDR3nt: TGCGCCAGCAGCCTAGGGCTGAACACTGAAGCTTTCTTT; CDR3aa: CASSLGLNTEAFF; j_gene: TRBJ1-1; d_gene: -; len: 13; v_gene: TRBV4-1; abundance: -
CDR3nt: TGTGCCAGCAGCCTACTAGCGGGAGGGTACAATGAGCAGTTCTTC; CDR3aa: CASSLLAGGYNEQFF; j_gene: TRBJ2-1; d_gene: TRBD2; len: 15; v_gene: TRBV11-2; abundance: -
CDR3nt: TGCAGCGTTGTGAAAGCGACCTACGAGCAGTACTTC; CDR3aa: CSVVKATYEQYF; j_gene: TRBJ2-7; d_gene: -; len: 12; v_gene: TRBV29-1; abundance: -
CDR3nt: TGTGCCAGCAGCTTTACAGGGGCACGGGATGAGCAGTTCTTC; CDR3aa: CASSFTGARDEQFF; j_gene: TRBJ2-1; d_gene: TRBD1; len: 14; v_gene: TRBV5-4; abundance: once
CDR3nt: TGTGCCAGTAGTCCGGTGACGCAGGGGTACTCTGGAAACACCATATATTTT; CDR3aa: CASSPVTQGYSGNTIYF; j_gene: TRBJ1-3; d_gene: -; len: 17; v_gene: TRBV19; abundance: -
CDR3nt: TGTGCCTGGAGTGGGGGACAGGGTGTTCGGCCCCAGCATTTT; CDR3aa: CAWSGGQGVRPQHF; j_gene: TRBJ1-5; d_gene: TRBD1; len: 14; v_gene: TRBV30; abundance: -
CDR3nt: TGTGCCAGCAGCTTACTTACAAACACCGGGGAGCTGTTTTTT; CDR3aa: CASSLLTNTGELFF; j_gene: TRBJ2-2; d_gene: -; len: 14; v_gene: TRBV11-2; abundance: -
CDR3nt: TGTGCCAGCAGCTTGACGAACACCGGGGAGCTGTTTTTT; CDR3aa: CASSLTNTGELFF; j_gene: TRBJ2-2; d_gene: -; len: 13; v_gene: TRBV11-2; abundance: -
CDR3nt: TGTGCCAGCAGCCAAGGGAACGGCGGGGAGCTGTTTTTT; CDR3aa: CASSQGNGGELFF; j_gene: TRBJ2-2; d_gene: -; len: 13; v_gene: TRBV3-1/TRBV3-2; abundance: -
CDR3nt: TGCGCCAGCAGTTCCTATACTAGCGGAGCCGGAGGGGAGACCCAGTACTTC; CDR3aa: CASSSYTSGAGGETQYF; j_gene: TRBJ2-5; d_gene: TRBD2; len: 17; v_gene: TRBV10-2; abundance: -
CDR3nt: TGTGCCAGCAGCTTCTCTAGCGGGAGGGCTTACAATGAGCAGTTCTTC; CDR3aa: CASSFSSGRAYNEQFF; j_gene: TRBJ2-1; d_gene: TRBD2; len: 16; v_gene: TRBV7-3; abundance: -
CDR3nt: TGTGCCAGTAGTATTAGGGCTCCATCCTACAATGAGCAGTTCTTC; CDR3aa: CASSIRAPSYNEQFF; j_gene: TRBJ2-1; d_gene: -; len: 15; v_gene: TRBV19; abundance: -
CDR3nt: TGTGCCTGGACAGGGGGGGAGACCCAGTACTTC; CDR3aa: CAWTGGETQYF; j_gene: TRBJ2-5; d_gene: -; len: 11; v_gene: TRBV30; abundance: -
CDR3nt: TGTGCCAGCAGCCAGAACCGGGACTACCAAAACATTCAGTACTTC; CDR3aa: CASSQNRDYQNIQYF; j_gene: TRBJ2-4; d_gene: TRBD2; len: 15; v_gene: TRBV3-1/TRBV3-2; abundance: -
CDR3nt: TGTGCCAGCCTATCCAGGGGGGGCGCGATCAAAAACATTCAGTACTTC; CDR3aa: CASLSRGGAIKNIQYF; j_gene: TRBJ2-4; d_gene: -; len: 16; v_gene: TRBV28; abundance: -
CDR3nt: TGTGCCAGTAGCAACCCCCAGGGCACGGGGACGGTTCCCTACGAGCAGTACTTC; CDR3aa: CASSNPQGTGTVPYEQYF; j_gene: TRBJ2-7; d_gene: -; len: 18; v_gene: TRBV19; abundance: -
CDR3nt: TGTGCCAGCAGCCTAGGGACTAGCTACGAGCAGTACTTC; CDR3aa: CASSLGTSYEQYF; j_gene: TRBJ2-7; d_gene: TRBD2; len: 13; v_gene: TRBV11-2; abundance: -
CDR3nt: TGTGCCAGCTCAGCGGGACACAATCAGCCCCAGCATTTT; CDR3aa: CASSAGHNQPQHF; j_gene: TRBJ1-5; d_gene: -; len: 13; v_gene: TRBV18; abundance: -
CDR3nt: TGTGCCACCAGTGATTTAAACAGCAATCAGCCCCAGCATTTT; CDR3aa: CATSDLNSNQPQHF; j_gene: TRBJ1-5; d_gene: -; len: 14; v_gene: TRBV24-1; abundance: -
CDR3nt: TGTGCCAGCAGTTACAACATTCTAGCGGCCTTCACAGATACGCAGTATTTT; CDR3aa: CASSYNILAAFTDTQYF; j_gene: TRBJ2-3; d_gene: TRBD2; len: 17; v_gene: TRBV6-2/TRBV6-3; abundance: -
CDR3nt: TGTGCCAGCAGCTTAGCTAGGGAGCGGGCGGCAGATACGCAGTATTTT; CDR3aa: CASSLARERAADTQYF; j_gene: TRBJ2-3; d_gene: -; len: 16; v_gene: TRBV7-2; abundance: -
CDR3nt: TGTGCCAGCAGCACACAGGGCCAGACTGAAGCTTTCTTT; CDR3aa: CASSTQGQTEAFF; j_gene: TRBJ1-1; d_gene: -; len: 13; v_gene: TRBV6-5; abundance: -
CDR3nt: TGTGCCAGCAGTCAATCCGCTAGCGCCTACGGGGAGACCCAGTACTTC; CDR3aa: CASSQSASAYGETQYF; j_gene: TRBJ2-5; d_gene: -; len: 16; v_gene: TRBV9; abundance: -
CDR3nt: TGTGCCAGCAGCCAAGATAGGGTTGCAACTAATGAAAAACTGTTTTTT; CDR3aa: CASSQDRVATNEKLFF; j_gene: TRBJ1-4; d_gene: -; len: 16; v_gene: TRBV4-2; abundance: -
CDR3nt: TGCGCCAGCAGCCGTAGACTAGCGGGAGAGAGCGAGCAGTACTTC; CDR3aa: CASSRRLAGESEQYF; j_gene: TRBJ2-7; d_gene: TRBD2; len: 15; v_gene: TRBV4-1; abundance: -
CDR3nt: TGTGCCAGCAGCCAAGAATTAACTAGCGGGACAGATACGCAGTATTTT; CDR3aa: CASSQELTSGTDTQYF; j_gene: TRBJ2-3; d_gene: TRBD2; len: 16; v_gene: TRBV3-1/TRBV3-2; abundance: -
CDR3nt: TGCGCCAGCAGCCAAGACATCCGGGGTTCCATGAACACTGAAGCTTTCTTT; CDR3aa: CASSQDIRGSMNTEAFF; j_gene: TRBJ1-1; d_gene: -; len: 17; v_gene: TRBV4-3; abundance: -
CDR3nt: TGTGCCAGCAGCTTGGACAGGCAACAGAATCCGGATACGCAGTATTTT; CDR3aa: CASSLDRQQNPDTQYF; j_gene: TRBJ2-3; d_gene: -; len: 16; v_gene: TRBV5-4; abundance: -
CDR3nt: TGTGCCAGCCGGGTTGGCATTAATCAGCCCCAGCATTTT; CDR3aa: CASRVGINQPQHF; j_gene: TRBJ1-5; d_gene: -; len: 13; v_gene: TRBV12-3/TRBV12-4; abundance: once
CDR3nt: TGTGCCAGTAGTACTGGACAGGGGATAACAGATACGCAGTATTTT; CDR3aa: CASSTGQGITDTQYF; j_gene: TRBJ2-3; d_gene: TRBD1; len: 15; v_gene: TRBV19; abundance: -
CDR3nt: TGTGCCAGCTCGCTGACAGGGGGCAACACCGGGGAGCTGTTTTTT; CDR3aa: CASSLTGGNTGELFF; j_gene: TRBJ2-2; d_gene: TRBD1; len: 15; v_gene: TRBV18; abundance: -
CDR3nt: TGTGCCCCCCTATTAACAGTGGAGAAGGTCTTC; CDR3aa: CAPLLTVEKVF; j_gene: TRBJ2-1; d_gene: -; len: 11; v_gene: TRBV24-1; abundance: -
CDR3nt: TGTGCCAGCAATCCGGCGGGTATCGGGGAGCTGTTTTTT; CDR3aa: CASNPAGIGELFF; j_gene: TRBJ2-2; d_gene: -; len: 13; v_gene: TRBV14; abundance: -
CDR3nt: TGTGCCAGCAGTTTATCGTTCGGAGGAGACTCCTACGAGCAGTACTTC; CDR3aa: CASSLSFGGDSYEQYF; j_gene: TRBJ2-7; d_gene: -; len: 16; v_gene: TRBV27; abundance: -
CDR3nt: TGTGCCAGCAGCTCGGGGGTACAGGGTTTTAATGAAAAACTGTTTTTT; CDR3aa: CASSSGVQGFNEKLFF; j_gene: TRBJ1-4; d_gene: -; len: 16; v_gene: TRBV5-8; abundance: -
CDR3nt: TGTGCCAGTAGTCGTCGTCCCGTCGTAGATGAGCAGTTCTTC; CDR3aa: CASSRRPVVDEQFF; j_gene: TRBJ2-1; d_gene: -; len: 14; v_gene: TRBV19; abundance: -
CDR3nt: TGTGCCAGCAGCCCCCGCGGGTTAGAGCAGTACTTC; CDR3aa: CASSPRGLEQYF; j_gene: TRBJ2-7; d_gene: -; len: 12; v_gene: TRBV9; abundance: -
CDR3nt: TGTGCCAGCAGCTGGCGCAGGGTTACGGAAGCTTTCTTT; CDR3aa: CASSWRRVTEAFF; j_gene: TRBJ1-1; d_gene: -; len: 13; v_gene: TRBV7-6; abundance: -